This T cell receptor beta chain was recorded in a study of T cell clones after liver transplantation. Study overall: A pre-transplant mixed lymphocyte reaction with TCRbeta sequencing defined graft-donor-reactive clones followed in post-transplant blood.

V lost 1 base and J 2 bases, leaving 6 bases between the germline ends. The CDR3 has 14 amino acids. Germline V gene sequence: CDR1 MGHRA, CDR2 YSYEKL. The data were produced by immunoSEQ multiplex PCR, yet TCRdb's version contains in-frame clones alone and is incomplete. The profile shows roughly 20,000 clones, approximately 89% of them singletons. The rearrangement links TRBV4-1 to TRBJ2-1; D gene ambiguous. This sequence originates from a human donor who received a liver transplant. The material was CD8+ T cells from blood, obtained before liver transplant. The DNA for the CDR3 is TGCGCCAGCAGCCAAGGTAATCCCTACAATGAGCAGTTCTTC. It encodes CASSQGNPYNEQFF.